This TCR beta chain was identified during a study of cytomegalovirus exposure and HLA in healthy donors. The CDR3 runs to 17 residues. Germline CDR1 is MNHNS and CDR2 is SASEGT. J lost 10 bases, V lost 4 bases, and 11 bases had no gene match. Healthy donors of bone marrow made up the group. The primer mix had 60 Vbeta and 13 Jbeta primers. TCRdb's copy holds only in-frame clones and misses some; the assay was immunoSEQ multiplex PCR. In the table there are about 180,000 clones, about four fifths of which are singletons. Sequencing input: PBMCs. The sequence derives from a middle-aged man in good health and CMV-seronegative. The rearrangement joins TRBV6-1 to TRBJ2-1, with 15 bases fitting TRBD2. Written as DNA, the CDR3 is TGTGCCAGCAGTGGGACTAGCGGGAGGGCCGGTCCCACGGAGCAGTTCTTC. Translation: CASSGTSGRAGPTEQFF.